These 20 T cell receptor beta chains were sequenced from one sample in a study of blood T cell repertoires in COVID-19. Clones were sequenced by immunoSEQ multiplex PCR, and TCRdb holds only the in-frame ones, with some missing. The table includes hundreds of thousands of clones, 87% detected once. Sample: peripheral blood. The receptor source for this set is a man aged 18 to 30 with active or convalescent COVID-19.

J is TRBJ1-1 and V is TRBV18, with 7 bases identical to TRBD1. CDR1 is KGHSH, CDR2 LQKENI, per germline. The V segment lost 3 bases and the J segment 2 bases; nucleotides outside the gene matches: 6. The CDR3 is made up of 15 amino acids. CDR3 coding DNA: TGTGCCAGCTCACCTTCGACAGGGCAAAACACTGAAGCTTTCTTT. As protein: CASSPSTGQNTEAFF.

The V call is TRBV3-1 (or the pseudogene TRBV3-2), the J call TRBJ2-3; D gene unclear. The CDR3 contains 14 residues. Germline V CDR1 and CDR2: LGHDT, YNNKEL (reference sequence). V lost 4 bases to trimming and J lost 6 bases, with 14 bases between them. The CDR3 DNA follows: TGTGCCAGCAGCCCAAAGAGATTTATGGATACGCAGTATTTT. Amino acids: CASSPKRFMDTQYF.

The rearrangement joins TRBV27 to TRBJ1-6, with 8 positions matching TRBD1. From germline, CDR1 is MNHEY and CDR2 SMNVEV (reference sequence). The CDR3 loop spans 15 amino acids. Trimming took 0 bases from V and 8 from J; bases not matched to a gene: 3. The CDR3 region has the DNA TGTGCCAGCAGTTTATCGGGGACAGGTTATTCACCCCTCCACTTT. This translates into CASSLSGTGYSPLHF.

The CDR3 coding sequence is TGTGCCAGCAGCCAAGATCTGGCAGGGTTTTACAATGAGCAGTTCTTC. It is translated as CASSQDLAGFYNEQFF. This chain uses TRBV3-1 (or the pseudogene TRBV3-2) with TRBJ2-1; D might be TRBD1 (5 bases). Germline CDR1 LGHDT, CDR2 YNNKEL (reference sequence). V was trimmed by 0 bases and J by 4 bases, leaving 13 bases between them. The CDR3 spans 16 residues.

This clone was seen only once. The chain uses TRBV27 and TRBJ1-1; the D is unclear. With 5 bases removed from V and 6 bases from J, the gap between germline ends came to 13 bases. CDR3 length: 13 amino acids. The germline V gene encodes CDR1 MNHEY and CDR2 SMNVEV (reference sequence). The chain's CDR3 is CASSAAPKAEAFF. CDR3 in DNA: TGTGCCAGCAGTGCGGCACCGAAGGCTGAAGCTTTCTTT.

This chain joins TRBV25-1 and TRBJ1-4; weak D call: TRBD1 (6 bases). The CDR3 runs 14 residues. V lost 4 bases and J 10 bases, leaving 16 bases between the germline ends. Per germline, CDR1 MGHDK and CDR2 SYGVNS. CDR3 loop: CASSGGFRGAKLFF. CDR3 nucleotide sequence: TGTGCCAGCAGTGGGGGTTTCAGGGGTGCAAAACTGTTTTTT.

V and J are TRBV9 and TRBJ1-2; D remains unclear. CDR1 and CDR2 from the germline V gene are SGDLS and YYNGEE. Trimming left V 0 bases short and J 7 bases short, with 37 bases between. This CDR3 has 22 amino acids. CDR3 coding DNA: TGTGCCAGCAGCGTAGCGTTGGCAGTCCCCCCCAATGTAGCTAGCTCTGCTTCTGGCTACACCTTC. Amino acid sequence: CASSVALAVPPNVASSASGYTF.

This CDR3 is CASSPRLGRISSGANVLTF. The CDR3 nucleotides read TGTGCCAGCAGCCCCCGATTGGGCAGGATCAGCTCTGGGGCCAACGTCCTGACTTTC. The gene calls are TRBV7-9 and TRBJ2-6; D remains unclear. The CDR3 length is 19 residues. Germline CDR1 and CDR2: SEHNR and FQNEAQ (reference sequence). Trimming stripped 5 bases from V and 0 bases from J, with 20 bases between.

The CDR3 is CASIATQEGEKLFF. Here the CDR3 DNA reads TGTGCCAGCATCGCGACCCAGGAAGGTGAAAAACTGTTTTTT. V is TRBV6-6 and J is TRBJ1-4; D remains ambiguous. This CDR3 contains 14 residues. Germline V CDR1 and CDR2: MNHNY, SVGAGI (reference sequence). Trimming removed 7 bases from V and 7 bases from J, with 16 bases in between.

The V and J genes are TRBV5-1 and TRBJ2-1; TRBD1 is a possible D gene (6 bases). Trimming took off 4 bases at V and 6 bases at J, with 14 bases between the two ends. Germline V lookup: CDR1 SGHRS, CDR2 YFSETQ. The CDR3 sequence is 14 residues long. The CDR3 region is CASSVQGSGNEQFF. The CDR3 bases are TGCGCCAGCAGCGTACAGGGATCGGGCAATGAGCAGTTCTTC.

The chain combines TRBV27 with TRBJ2-2, with 14 bases matching TRBD2. CDR3 length: 17 amino acids. Germline V gene lookup returns CDR1 MNHEY and CDR2 SMNVEV (reference sequence). V dropped 6 bases and J dropped 3; count of bases not matched to a gene: 6. CDR3 sequence: CASRKTSGRADTGELFF. The CDR3 DNA reads TGTGCCAGCAGGAAGACTAGCGGGAGGGCCGACACCGGGGAGCTGTTTTTT.

The chain carries TRBV3-1 (or the pseudogene TRBV3-2) and TRBJ1-3; TRBD1 is a possible D gene (5 bases). From germline, CDR1 is LGHDT and CDR2 YNNKEL (reference sequence). Trimming removed 6 bases at V and 2 bases at J, with 11 bases between. This CDR3 is 14 amino acids long. In nucleotides, the CDR3 is TGTGCCAGCAGGGCAAAGGGGACTGGAAACACCATATATTTT. Its protein product is CASRAKGTGNTIYF.

The J gene is TRBJ2-7, the V gene TRBV9; 8 bases agree with TRBD2. The length of the CDR3 is 13 residues. Germline trimming cut 1 base from V and 5 bases from J; bases unmatched to any gene: 2. CDR1 is SGDLS, CDR2 YYNGEE, per germline. The CDR3 region has the DNA TGTGCCAGCAGCGTACGGGAGGGGAACGAGCAGTACTTC. Its protein product is CASSVREGNEQYF.

The V and J genes are TRBV24-1 and TRBJ2-1; D is unclear. The length of the CDR3 is 15 residues. In germline, CDR1 is KGHDR, CDR2 SFDVKD. The V and J ends lost 3 bases and 5 bases respectively, with 13 bases between them. The CDR3 sequence is CATSDPSTVDNEQFF. In DNA form, the CDR3 reads TGTGCCACCAGTGATCCCTCCACGGTCGACAATGAGCAGTTCTTC.

V usage is TRBV18 and J usage is TRBJ1-2; tentatively, D is TRBD1 (5 bases). The CDR3 is 14 residues long. CDR1 KGHSH and CDR2 LQKENI come from the germline V gene. V shed 3 bases and J shed 6 bases, with 14 bases lying between them. The CDR3 reads CASSPNYDRNGYTF. The DNA of the CDR3 is TGTGCCAGCTCACCGAACTACGACAGAAATGGCTACACCTTC.

The rearrangement uses TRBV29-1 and TRBJ1-1; D not certain. The germline V gene has CDR1 SQVTM and CDR2 ANQGSEA. The CDR3 runs to 12 residues. The V end lost 4 bases, the J end lost 0 bases, and 6 bases lay between the germline ends. The CDR3 DNA reads as TGCAGCGTTGGTGGCCTGAACACTGAAGCTTTCTTT. This gives the protein CSVGGLNTEAFF. Filled out from reference TRBV29-1 and TRBJ1-1, the complete variable domain reads SAVISQKPSRDICQRGTSLTIQCQVDSQVTMMFWYRQQPGQSLTLIATANQGSEATYESGFVIDKFPISRPNLTFSTLTVSNMSPEDSSIYLCSVGGLNTEAFFGQGTRLTVV.

The table lists this clone with a count of one. The V and J genes are TRBV5-1 and TRBJ1-2; D uncertain. CDR1 and CDR2 (germline): SGHRS, YFSETQ. CDR3 size: 12 residues. V shed 4 bases and J shed 3 bases, with 7 bases lying between them. CDR3 nucleotide sequence: TGCGCCAGCAGCGAGTCCTACTATGGCTACACCTTC. This translates into CASSESYYGYTF.

The chain couples TRBV20-1 to TRBJ2-1; 12 bases map to TRBD2. Germline V CDR1 and CDR2: DFQATT, SNEGSKA (reference sequence). J was trimmed by 3 bases and V by 3 bases; bases with no gene match: 3. The CDR3 covers 15 residues. CDR3 in DNA: TGCAGTGCTAGTGGGGGACTAGCGGGCTACAATGAGCAGTTCTTC. It is translated as CSASGGLAGYNEQFF.

V usage is TRBV6-5 and J usage is TRBJ1-1; D perhaps matches TRBD1 (6 bases). The germline gives CDR1 MNHEY, CDR2 SVGAGI. The CDR3 is made up of 14 amino acids. V lost 2 bases and J 1 base, leaving 8 bases between the germline ends. The CDR3 spells CASSYGQSNTEAFF. The CDR3 bases are TGTGCCAGCAGTTACGGACAGTCGAACACTGAAGCTTTCTTT.

V is TRBV5-1 and J is TRBJ1-3, with a possible D match to TRBD1 (6 bases). The CDR3 sequence is 14 residues long. The V end was cut by 4 bases, the J end by 11 bases, with 19 bases between. Germline assignment: CDR1 SGHRS and CDR2 YFSETQ. In nucleotides, the CDR3 is TGCGCCAGCAGCCGCGGACAGCCTGAGGATGCCATATATTTT. Translated, it gives CASSRGQPEDAIYF. Combining the CDR3 with reference TRBV5-1 and TRBJ1-3 gives the whole variable domain KAGVTQTPRYLIKTRGQQVTLSCSPISGHRSVSWYQQTPGQGLQFLFEYFSETQRNKGNFPGRFSGRQFSNSRSEMNVSTLELGDSALYLCASSRGQPEDAIYFGEGSWLTVV.